A selection of T cell receptor beta chains follows, all from one sample in a study of cytomegalovirus exposure and HLA in healthy donors. Clones were sequenced by immunoSEQ multiplex PCR, and TCRdb holds only the in-frame ones, with some missing. The table shows over 150,000 clones, with 91% occurring only once. The specimen was PBMCs. The receptors here all came from a woman younger than 30 in good health and CMV-seropositive. Both conserved end residues are part of each CDR3. The D gene is left open where the match is weak. Rows may omit the clone size; those that give it use once, few, many or a size class.

clone_size,j_call,d_call,v_call,cdr3_aa,cdr3_nt
NA,TRBJ2-2,NA,TRBV5-4,CASRSGGGELFF,TGTGCCAGCCGTTCCGGGGGCGGGGAGCTGTTTTTT
NA,TRBJ2-2,NA,TRBV11-3,CASSSQQAGTGELFF,TGTGCCAGCAGCTCCCAGCAGGCGGGCACCGGGGAGCTGTTTTTT
NA,TRBJ1-2,TRBD1,TRBV5-4,CASSLAAGQGGAGYTF,TGTGCCAGCAGCTTGGCAGCGGGACAGGGGGGTGCTGGCTACACCTTC
NA,TRBJ1-2,TRBD1,TRBV6-5,CASRGTGEEHGYTF,TGTGCCAGCAGGGGGACAGGGGAAGAGCATGGCTACACCTTC
once,TRBJ2-7,NA,TRBV5-5,CASSLTRDTSYEQYF,TGTGCCAGCAGTTTGACCCGGGACACCTCCTACGAGCAGTACTTC
NA,TRBJ2-7,NA,TRBV4-1,CASSQPGDEQYF,TGCGCCAGCAGCCAACCGGGGGACGAGCAGTACTTC
NA,TRBJ2-7,NA,TRBV4-3,CASSQDRRDTSYEQYF,TGCGCCAGCAGCCAAGATCGGCGGGATACCTCCTACGAGCAGTACTTC
NA,TRBJ2-4,NA,TRBV28,CASSVTPSQNIQYF,TGTGCCAGCAGCGTTACCCCTAGCCAGAACATTCAGTACTTC
NA,TRBJ2-2,NA,TRBV5-6,CASSSSGSLFF,TGTGCCAGCAGCTCCTCGGGATCTCTGTTTTTT
NA,TRBJ2-1,TRBD2,TRBV7-2,CASSLQSSGGIDEQFF,TGTGCCAGCAGCTTACAGTCTAGCGGGGGTATCGATGAGCAGTTCTTC
NA,TRBJ2-7,TRBD1,TRBV5-1,CASTYTSGTGVSEQYF,TGCGCCAGCACCTACACATCCGGGACAGGGGTTTCCGAGCAGTACTTC
NA,TRBJ2-7,NA,TRBV29-1,CSVVWTYTYEQYF,TGCAGCGTTGTATGGACATATACCTACGAGCAGTACTTC
NA,TRBJ2-2,NA,TRBV5-1,CASSFGGNTGELFF,TGCGCCAGCAGCTTCGGAGGAAACACCGGGGAGCTGTTTTTT
NA,TRBJ2-4,NA,TRBV15,CATTRGTERNIQYF,TGTGCCACCACGCGCGGGACAGAACGAAACATTCAGTACTTC
NA,TRBJ2-7,NA,TRBV4-3,CASSQSLLSYYEQYF,TGCGCCAGCAGCCAATCACTCCTATCCTACTACGAGCAGTACTTC
NA,TRBJ2-4,NA,TRBV2,CASSEPSGQRNIQYF,TGTGCCAGCAGCGAGCCCTCCGGACAGAGAAACATTCAGTACTTC
NA,TRBJ1-3,NA,TRBV4-1,CASSQGAAGGSSGNTIYF,TGCGCCAGCAGCCAAGGGGCCGCGGGGGGTTCCTCTGGAAACACCATATATTTT
NA,TRBJ2-1,TRBD2,TRBV28,CASRRLALEQFF,TGTGCCAGCAGACGACTAGCACTTGAGCAGTTCTTC
NA,TRBJ1-2,NA,TRBV19,CASSISPDSRYGYTF,TGTGCCAGTAGTATATCTCCGGACAGCCGCTATGGCTACACCTTC
NA,TRBJ2-5,NA,TRBV27,CASSPGGTQYF,TGTGCCAGCAGCCCCGGCGGGACCCAGTACTTC
NA,TRBJ1-6,NA,TRBV5-1,CASSPTTMVVSPLHF,TGCGCCAGCAGCCCAACTACAATGGTGGTTTCACCCCTCCACTTT
NA,TRBJ1-5,TRBD1,TRBV18,CASSPNPGQGHQPQHF,TGTGCCAGCTCACCTAACCCGGGACAGGGGCATCAGCCCCAGCATTTT
NA,TRBJ2-2,TRBD1,TRBV7-9,CASSLRGPSTGELFF,TGTGCCAGCAGTCTAAGGGGGCCCAGCACCGGGGAGCTGTTTTTT
once,TRBJ2-7,TRBD2,TRBV29-1,CSVVSGRGEQYF,TGCAGCGTTGTTAGCGGGAGAGGGGAGCAGTACTTC
NA,TRBJ1-4,NA,TRBV7-2,CASSFPSGGTNEKLFF,TGTGCCAGCAGCTTCCCATCGGGGGGAACTAATGAAAAACTGTTTTTT
NA,TRBJ1-2,NA,TRBV7-8,CASSSTGLDGYTF,TGTGCCAGCAGCTCCACAGGGCTGGACGGCTACACCTTC
NA,TRBJ2-7,NA,TRBV7-8,CASSMSVPNYYEQYF,TGTGCCAGCAGCATGAGTGTCCCAAATTACTACGAGCAGTACTTC
NA,TRBJ2-7,TRBD2,TRBV28,CASWSDGTSGYEQYF,TGTGCCAGCTGGAGTGACGGGACTAGCGGCTACGAGCAGTACTTC